Below, 21 T cell receptor beta chains from the same sample are listed, as sequenced in a study of T cell changes during pregnancy in multiple sclerosis. Generated by immunoSEQ multiplex PCR, the TCRdb table keeps only in-frame clones and is missing some. The profile shows over 80,000 clones, about nine tenths of them singletons. The sequencing used peripheral blood, collected in the second trimester of pregnancy. These TCRs come from a female donor in good health, enrolled as a control in a pregnancy study.

V usage is TRBV30 and J usage is TRBJ2-7; 8 nucleotides line up with TRBD1. Germline lookup yields CDR1 GTSNPN and CDR2 SVGIG (reference sequence). V dropped 0 bases and J dropped 2; count of bases not matched to a gene: 12. CDR3 length equals 17 residues. CDR3 in amino acids: CAWSVSHGQGPPYEQYF. The CDR3 DNA reads TGTGCCTGGAGTGTATCTCACGGACAGGGCCCCCCCTACGAGCAGTACTTC.

This rearrangement joins TRBV6-5 to TRBJ2-7; D not resolved. This CDR3 is 14 amino acids long. Germline loops: CDR1 MNHEY, CDR2 SVGAGI. With 3 bases removed from V and 2 bases from J, the gap between germline ends came to 11 bases. In nucleotides, the CDR3 is TGTGCCAGCAGTTATAGCCGGTCGACCTACGAGCAGTACTTC. Amino acid sequence: CASSYSRSTYEQYF.

Only one count was recorded for this clone. The CDR3 DNA sequence: TGTGCCAGCAGCTTAGTTCGGGGAATGAACACTGAAGCTTTCTTT. It codes for CASSLVRGMNTEAFF. This chain joins TRBV7-6 and TRBJ1-1; D gene unclear. Germline assignment: CDR1 SGHVS and CDR2 FNYEAQ. The CDR3 consists of 15 residues. Between the trimmed V and J ends, which lost 1 base and 0 bases, there was a span of 9 bases.

A word on this clone: Other DNA sequences in this specimen translate into the identical CDR3. V and J are TRBV5-1 and TRBJ2-1; D is unclear. Germline V gene sequence: CDR1 SGHRS, CDR2 YFSETQ. There are 12 residues in the CDR3. Trimming left V 2 bases short and J 7 bases short, with 7 bases between. For the CDR3, the DNA is TGCGCCAGCAGCTTCCAAGCGAATGAGCAGTTCTTC. Amino acids: CASSFQANEQFF.

This rearrangement joins TRBV6-5 to TRBJ2-7; 9 bases agree with TRBD1. Germline assignment: CDR1 MNHEY and CDR2 SVGAGI. V shed 5 bases and J 3 bases; nucleotides not matched to a gene: 5. The CDR3 extends over 14 amino acids. This CDR3 reads CASSPGTGNYEQYF. CDR3 sequence (DNA): TGTGCCAGCAGTCCCGGGACAGGGAACTACGAGCAGTACTTC.

The genes are TRBV21-1 and TRBJ2-3; the table assigns TRBD1, which was not confirmed against the DNA. TRBV21-1 has pseudogene status. The CDR3 covers 14 residues. Written as DNA, the CDR3 is TGTGCCAGCGTGTTTGGGACAAACACAGATACGCAGTATTTT. Translated, it gives CASVFGTNTDTQYF.

V usage is TRBV5-4 and J usage is TRBJ1-5, with 7 bases fitting TRBD1. The junction had 8 bases not matched to a gene; V was cut back by 4 bases and J by 1 base. CDR1 and CDR2 from the germline V gene are SGHNT and YYREEE (reference sequence). This CDR3 comprises 16 residues. The CDR3 sequence is CASSLSTGWSNQPQHF. For the CDR3, the DNA is TGTGCCAGCAGCCTTTCGACAGGGTGGAGCAATCAGCCCCAGCATTTT.

The chain recombines TRBV27 with TRBJ2-7; 11 nucleotides line up with TRBD1. CDR3 length: 15 amino acids. The V gene end was trimmed by 6 bases and the J gene end by 4 bases; junction bases not matched to a gene: 8. The germline CDR1 and CDR2 sequences are MNHEY and SMNVEV (reference sequence). The CDR3 loop is CASRDPGQGAYEQYF. The CDR3, as DNA: TGTGCCAGCAGGGATCCAGGACAGGGGGCTTACGAGCAGTACTTC.

This clone was found once. The J gene is TRBJ1-1, the V gene TRBV11-1, with D unclear. Trimming took off 4 bases at V and 1 base at J, with 7 bases between the two ends. The CDR3 extends over 13 amino acids. CDR1 is SGHAT, CDR2 FQDESV, per germline (reference sequence). CDR3 protein: CASSSGRNTEAFF. Here the CDR3 DNA reads TGTGCCAGCAGCTCTGGTAGGAACACTGAAGCTTTCTTT.

CDR3 nucleotides: TGTGCCAGCAGTGAGTCTCTGGGGAGGGCTAACTATGGCTACACCTTC. Translation: CASSESLGRANYGYTF. The chain couples TRBV25-1 to TRBJ1-2; D is unclear. From germline, CDR1 is MGHDK and CDR2 SYGVNS. The V gene lost 3 bases and the J gene lost 0 bases, with 14 bases spanning the gap. This CDR3 contains 16 residues.

This chain joins TRBV5-5 and TRBJ2-7; 9 bases match TRBD1. Germline CDR1 SGHKS, CDR2 YYEKEE (reference sequence). This CDR3 is built from 15 residues. The V and J ends lost 1 base and 1 base, in that order; junction bases with no gene match: 3. This CDR3 reads CASSLRGTGSYEQYF. The CDR3 DNA follows: TGTGCCAGCAGCTTGCGCGGGACAGGGTCCTACGAGCAGTACTTC. Filled out from reference TRBV5-5 and TRBJ2-7, the complete variable domain reads DAGVTQSPTHLIKTRGQQVTLRCSPISGHKSVSWYQQVLGQGPQFIFQYYEKEERGRGNFPDRFSARQFPNYSSELNVNALLLGDSALYLCASSLRGTGSYEQYFGPGTRLTVT.

V usage is TRBV7-6 and J usage is TRBJ2-1, with 9 bases that match TRBD1. J gave up 6 bases and V 1 base, and 10 bases lay outside the gene matches. The CDR3 spans 17 residues. The V gene's germline CDR1 is SGHVS and CDR2 FNYEAQ. CDR3 region: CASSLDRPRQGGNEQFF. DNA for the CDR3: TGTGCCAGCAGCTTAGATCGGCCAAGACAGGGGGGCAATGAGCAGTTCTTC.

This clone has only one observation. This chain uses TRBV7-9 with TRBJ2-1, with 10 bases identical to TRBD2. This CDR3 contains 15 residues. Germline V lookup: CDR1 SEHNR, CDR2 FQNEAQ (reference sequence). The V and J ends lost 5 bases and 8 bases, in that order; junction bases with no gene match: 9. In DNA, the CDR3 is TGTGCCAGCAGCCGAGGACTAGCGGCGGGTGATGAGCAGTTCTTC. It is translated as CASSRGLAAGDEQFF.

The chain carries TRBV28 and TRBJ2-3, with TRBD2 as a possible D gene (6 bases). The CDR3 has 16 amino acids. CDR1 and CDR2 from the germline V gene are MDHEN and SYDVKM. Trimming stripped 3 bases from V and 3 bases from J, with 16 bases between. CDR3 in amino acids: CASSFSGGAQTDTQYF. The CDR3, as DNA: TGTGCCAGCAGTTTTAGCGGAGGGGCTCAAACAGATACGCAGTATTTT.

This clone was observed a single time. The chain combines TRBV4-1 with TRBJ1-6; possible D gene TRBD1, 6 bases. Germline values: CDR1 MGHRA, CDR2 YSYEKL. V dropped 7 bases and J dropped 7 bases, with 11 bases sitting between them. The CDR3 loop spans 13 amino acids. The CDR3 here is CASKGVSNSPLHF. The CDR3 DNA reads TGCGCCAGCAAGGGGGTGAGCAATTCACCCCTCCACTTT.

The V and J genes are TRBV6-1 and TRBJ2-4; D possibly corresponds to TRBD1 (5 bases). Trimming stripped 4 bases from V and 6 bases from J, with 10 bases between. This CDR3 is 13 amino acids long. In germline, CDR1 is MNHNS, CDR2 SASEGT. Written as DNA, the CDR3 is TGTGCCAGCAGTGGTGTTAGGGGAAACATTCAGTACTTC. It translates to CASSGVRGNIQYF.

This clone was seen more than once but under ten times. The chain recombines TRBV7-9 with TRBJ1-1; no definite D call. The V end was cut by 5 bases, the J end by 10 bases, with 14 bases between. There are 12 residues in the CDR3. The germline gives CDR1 SEHNR, CDR2 FQNEAQ (reference sequence). The CDR3 nucleotides read TGTGCCAGCAGCGACGCCCGGGTTACAGCTTTCTTT. Translated: CASSDARVTAFF.

The chain combines TRBV4-1 with TRBJ1-5, with 8 bases that match TRBD1. Germline V gene lookup returns CDR1 MGHRA and CDR2 YSYEKL. The trim removed 3 bases at V and 5 bases at J, leaving 3 bases unmatched. The CDR3 length is 14 residues. CDR3 amino acids: CASSQMTGDQPQHF. DNA of the CDR3: TGCGCCAGCAGCCAGATGACAGGGGATCAGCCCCAGCATTTT.

This chain connects TRBV5-6 to TRBJ1-2, with TRBD1 as a possible D gene (6 bases). Trimming left V 4 bases short and J 7 bases short, with 23 bases between. The CDR3 consists of 16 residues. Germline CDR1 and CDR2: SGHDT and YYEEEE. The CDR3 nucleotides are TGTGCCAGCAGCCCCCTAGGTCGGGGGGGCGGTAGTGGCTACACCTTC. Translation gives CASSPLGRGGGSGYTF.

This chain connects TRBV5-6 to TRBJ1-2, with 8 bases matching TRBD1. J gave up 0 bases and V 1 base, and 8 bases lay outside the gene matches. Germline V gene sequence: CDR1 SGHDT, CDR2 YYEEEE. The CDR3 consists of 17 residues. CDR3 sequence reads: CASSLYSRGPTNYGYTF. The CDR3, as DNA: TGTGCCAGCAGCTTGTATAGCAGGGGGCCTACTAACTATGGCTACACCTTC.

The rearrangement links TRBV13 to TRBJ2-1; TRBD2 aligns across 9 bases. The CDR3 extends over 16 amino acids. The V and J ends lost 2 bases and 1 base, in that order; junction bases with no gene match: 3. Germline V gene sequence: CDR1 PRHDT, CDR2 FYEKMQ (reference sequence). CDR3 DNA: TGTGCCAGCAGCTTATGGCTAGCGGGGTCCTACAATGAGCAGTTCTTC. Translation gives CASSLWLAGSYNEQFF.